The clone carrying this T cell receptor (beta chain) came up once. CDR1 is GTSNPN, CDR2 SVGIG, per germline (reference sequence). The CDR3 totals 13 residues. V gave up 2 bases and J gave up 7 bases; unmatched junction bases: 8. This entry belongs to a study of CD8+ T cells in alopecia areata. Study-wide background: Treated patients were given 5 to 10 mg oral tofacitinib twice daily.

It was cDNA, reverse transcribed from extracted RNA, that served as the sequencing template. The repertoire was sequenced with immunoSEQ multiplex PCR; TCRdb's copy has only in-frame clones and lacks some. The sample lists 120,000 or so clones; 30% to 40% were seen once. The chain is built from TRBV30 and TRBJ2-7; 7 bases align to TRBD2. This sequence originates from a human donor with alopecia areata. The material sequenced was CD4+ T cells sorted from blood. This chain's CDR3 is CAWSSQGGHEQYF. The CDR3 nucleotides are TGTGCCTGGAGTTCCCAGGGAGGGCATGAGCAGTACTTC. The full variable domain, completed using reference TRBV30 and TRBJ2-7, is SQTIHQWPATLVQPVGSPLSLECTVEGTSNPNLYWYRQAAGRGLQLLFYSVGIGQISSEVPQNLSASRPQDRQFILSSKKLLLSDSGFYLCAWSSQGGHEQYFGPGTRLTVT.